A selection of T cell receptor beta chains follows, all from one sample in a study of shared clonotypes between healthy human individuals. TCRdb's copy holds only in-frame clones and misses some; the assay was immunoSEQ multiplex PCR. The sample consists of roughly 2.1 million clones, approximately 94% of them appearing once. The source material was naive CD8+ T cells from PBMCs. These receptors all come from a young man in good health. Some clones in this sample may be carry-over from other donors' samples. CDR3s include the opening cysteine and the closing phenylalanine or tryptophan. D genes are given only for firm matches. The size field is filled for only some rows; it gives once, few, many or a size class.

D gene	V gene	J gene	clone size	CDR3 DNA	CDR3 protein
NA	TRBV18	TRBJ2-7	NA	TGTGCCAGCTCACCTACCTTGGGGTCAGGGGAATACGAGCAGTACTTC	CASSPTLGSGEYEQYF
TRBD2	TRBV2	TRBJ2-3	NA	TGTGCCAGCAGTGAACTTCCGAGGGTTAGCGGGACCGCTGATACGCAGTATTTT	CASSELPRVSGTADTQYF
NA	TRBV5-1	TRBJ1-2	NA	TGCGCCAGCAGCCCGTCCTATCCCGGAGACGGCTACACCTTC	CASSPSYPGDGYTF
TRBD1	TRBV25-1	TRBJ1-2	once	TGTGCCAGCAGTGCCCCCCGGAGACAGGGCGAAAACTATGGCTACACCTTC	CASSAPRRQGENYGYTF
NA	TRBV7-9	TRBJ2-7	NA	TGTGCCAGCAGCTTATCGGCCAGGGCCTACGAGCAGTACTTC	CASSLSARAYEQYF
TRBD2	TRBV28	TRBJ2-5	NA	TGTGCCAGCAGTCCTTCCCTTACTAGCGGGAGCTGGGAGACCCAGTACTTC	CASSPSLTSGSWETQYF
TRBD1	TRBV27	TRBJ2-1	NA	TGTGCCAGCGGGGTGGGGGACAGGGACGCCTACAATGAGCAGTTCTTC	CASGVGDRDAYNEQFF
TRBD2	TRBV15	TRBJ2-1	NA	TGTGCCACCAGCAGAGATCTAGCGGGAATCGATGAGCAGTTCTTC	CATSRDLAGIDEQFF
NA	TRBV5-1	TRBJ1-2	once	TGCGCCAGCAGCTTGGGTTCTGGCGGCTACACCTTC	CASSLGSGGYTF
TRBD1	TRBV5-1	TRBJ1-5	once	TGCGCCAGCAGCCGGACAGGGAGGAGCAATCAGCCCCAGCATTTT	CASSRTGRSNQPQHF
TRBD2	TRBV6-1	TRBJ2-7	NA	TGTGCCAGCAGTGAGAAACCGGGGACTAGCGGAGTTAACTACGAGCAGTACTTC	CASSEKPGTSGVNYEQYF
TRBD1	TRBV6-1	TRBJ1-1	NA	TGTGCCAGCAGTGACGTCAGGGGGCTAGAAACTGAAGCTTTCTTT	CASSDVRGLETEAFF
NA	TRBV19	TRBJ1-5	NA	TGTGCCAGTAGTATAGGGAACAGCTATAATCAGCCCCAGCATTTT	CASSIGNSYNQPQHF